These 18 T cell receptor beta chains came from one sample sequenced in a study of T cells in women clearing cervical HPV infection. Clones were read by immunoSEQ multiplex PCR, and TCRdb kept only the in-frame ones, dropping some. The repertoire table contains about 39,000 clones. Material: blood buffy coat. These TCRs come from a woman between 18 and 75 years old with a cervical HPV16 infection that either progressed to CIN3+ or cleared (not recorded which).

On this clone: The CDR3 end falls 3 residues outside the read, so it is completed with the germline J gene. The V gene is TRBV20-1, the J gene TRBJ2-7; 10 positions match TRBD2. Germline V gives CDR1 DFQATT, CDR2 SNEGSKA (reference sequence). V lost 0 bases and J lost 3; bases outside the gene matches: 17. CDR3 length equals 19 residues. The CDR3: CSARDLRTSGIPWGYEQYF. CDR3 DNA, as far as it was read: TGCAGTGCTAGAGACCTAAGGACTAGCGGTATCCCCTGGGGCTACGAG.

This CDR3 reads CASSERGSGIRMDTYTF. The CDR3 bases that were read are TGTGCCAGCAGTGAACGTGGTAGCGGGATTCGTATGGATACC. The gene calls are TRBV6-1 and TRBJ1-2; D is unclear. The CDR3 end is not reached by the read, which stops 3 residues before it; the germline J gene fills it in. This CDR3 region has 17 residues. Germline V gene sequence: CDR1 MNHNS, CDR2 SASEGT.

As concerns this clone: The observed sequence ends 3 residues before the CDR3 terminus, with the missing tail filled in from the germline J gene. The chain recombines TRBV7-9 with TRBJ1-2; tentative D call: TRBD1 (6 bases). Germline V gene data show CDR1 as SEHNR and CDR2 as FQNEAQ (reference sequence). The CDR3 consists of 15 residues. The CDR3 loop is CASSRTQGSNYDYTF. Incomplete CDR3 DNA: TGTGCCAGCAGCCGCACACAGGGATCCAACTACGAC.

A remark on this clone: The CDR3 extends 3 residues past the end of the read, so its final part is completed from the germline J gene. The V call is TRBV10-3, the J call TRBJ2-7, with 7 bases matching TRBD1. This CDR3 comprises 11 residues. The germline V gene has CDR1 ENHRY and CDR2 SYGVKD. V shed 6 bases and J 5 bases; nucleotides not matched to a gene: 1. Partial CDR3 DNA: TGTGCCATCAGGCAGGGGGACGAG. This gives the protein CAIRQGDE. The full CDR3 protein is CAIRQGDEQYF.

Regarding this clone: Coverage ceases 3 residues before the CDR3 finishes, and the germline J gene fills in the end. This chain joins TRBV2 and TRBJ2-7; D might be TRBD2 (5 bases). The CDR3 is 12 amino acids. Germline V gene data show CDR1 as SNHLY and CDR2 as FYNNEI. The V end was cut by 3 bases, the J end by 6 bases, with 9 bases between. CDR3 protein: CASSDAGAEQYF. The part of the CDR3 DNA that was read is TGTGCCAGCAGTGACGCGGGTGCCGAG.

The CDR3 is CASTRRTGGQETQYF. The sequenced CDR3 bases are TGTGCCAGCACTCGTAGGACAGGGGGCCAAGAGACC. This chain uses TRBV2 with TRBJ2-5; 10 bases map to TRBD1. Read data end 3 residues before the CDR3 end; the end is taken from the germline J gene. The CDR3 is 15 residues long. Germline assignment: CDR1 SNHLY and CDR2 FYNNEI. V lost 7 bases and J lost 1; bases outside the gene matches: 6.

Turning to this clone: The junction departs from germline at one end; a sequencing error may be responsible. The CDR3 end is not reached by the read, which stops 3 residues before it; the germline J gene fills it in. The V call is TRBV4-2, the J call TRBJ1-4, with D unclear. This CDR3 is 15 amino acids long. CDR1 is LGHNA, CDR2 YNFKEQ, per germline. The CDR3 sequence is CASSQGEVLSEKLFF. Partial CDR3 DNA: TGCGCCAGCAGCCAAGGAGAGGTCCTCTCTGAAAAA.

The sequenced CDR3 bases are TGTGCCTGGAGTGTAGGTCTCCCTAATGAAAAA. Translating gives CAWSVGLPNEK. The full CDR3 reads CAWSVGLPNEKLFF. The genes are TRBV30 and TRBJ1-4; D not certain. The read ends 3 residues shy of where the CDR3 ends; the end is completed using the germline J gene. There are 14 residues in the CDR3. V lost 0 bases, J lost 3 bases, and 8 bases lay in between. Germline assignment: CDR1 GTSNPN and CDR2 SVGIG (reference sequence). Full variable domain (remainder filled in from reference TRBV30 and TRBJ1-4): SQTIHQWPATLVQPVGSPLSLECTVEGTSNPNLYWYRQAAGRGLQLLFYSVGIGQISSEVPQNLSASRPQDRQFILSSKKLLLSDSGFYLCAWSVGLPNEKLFFGSGTQLSVL.

To note about this clone: From the germline J gene comes the end of the CDR3, since the read stops 3 residues before it. V is TRBV19 and J is TRBJ2-2; 8 bases map to TRBD1. The CDR3 runs 17 residues. CDR1 is LNHDA and CDR2 is SQIVND in the germline V gene (reference sequence). Partial CDR3 DNA: TGTGCCAGTAGTATTGGACAGGGTGTTGCTGGGGCCAACGTG. It yields the protein CASSIGQGVAGANV. The whole CDR3 reads CASSIGQGVAGANVLFF.

About this clone itself: The observed sequence ends 3 residues before the CDR3 terminus, with the missing tail filled in from the germline J gene. The rearrangement links TRBV7-9 to TRBJ1-2; D gene ambiguous. The CDR3 loop spans 15 amino acids. Germline V gene sequence: CDR1 SEHNR, CDR2 FQNEAQ (reference sequence). CDR3 sequence reads: CASSLSRVNYNDYTF. CDR3 DNA (partial): TGTGCCAGCAGCTTATCAAGGGTAAATTACAATGAC.

A note on this clone: The read ends 3 residues before the CDR3 terminus; that terminus is restored from the germline J gene. The chain links TRBV9 to TRBJ2-2, with 7 bases matching TRBD2. Germline assignment: CDR1 SGDLS and CDR2 YYNGEE. V shed 4 bases and J 0 bases; nucleotides not matched to a gene: 3. The CDR3 contains 15 residues. CDR3 loop: CASSSSGPNTGELFF. The DNA read from the CDR3 is TGTGCCAGCAGCTCTAGCGGTCCGAACACCGGGGAG.

Concerning this clone itself: The CDR3 extends 3 residues past the end of the read, so its final part is completed from the germline J gene. This chain joins TRBV30 and TRBJ2-4, with D hard to call. Germline lookup yields CDR1 GTSNPN and CDR2 SVGIG (reference sequence). The length of the CDR3 is 13 residues. CDR3 DNA (partial): TGTGCCTGGAGTGTACTGGGCAACAGTGGT. Its translation: CAWSVLGNSG. The full CDR3 is CAWSVLGNSGQYF.

A note on this clone: The CDR3 goes on 3 residues after the read ends, and that part is filled in from the germline J gene. The V gene is TRBV2, the J gene TRBJ1-6, with 9 positions matching TRBD1. Germline V lookup: CDR1 SNHLY, CDR2 FYNNEI. V trimming: 6 bases; J trimming: 5 bases; junction bases outside the gene matches: 5. The CDR3 covers 15 residues. CDR3 sequence reads: CASSRQGVDNSPLHF. CDR3 DNA, as far as it was read: TGTGCCAGCAGCCGACAGGGGGTTGATAATTCACCC. The full variable domain, rest sourced from reference TRBV2 and TRBJ1-6, is EPEVTQTPSHQVTQMGQEVILRCVPISNHLYFYWYRQILGQKVEFLVSFYNNEISEKSEIFDDQFSVERPDGSNFTLKIRSTKLEDSAMYFCASSRQGVDNSPLHFGNGTRLTVT.

With respect to this clone: Read coverage stops 3 residues before the CDR3 terminus; the germline J gene supplies the remainder. The chain combines TRBV14 with TRBJ2-3, with 8 bases matching TRBD1. V shed 0 bases, J shed 7 bases, and the junction held 15 bases outside the gene matches. CDR3 length equals 18 residues. Germline CDR1 SGHDN, CDR2 FVKESK. Incomplete CDR3 DNA: TGTGCCAGCAGCCAAGATTCGGTCAGGACAGGGCTCGTTCATACG. Protein: CASSQDSVRTGLVHT. The full CDR3 protein is CASSQDSVRTGLVHTQYF.

Comments on this clone: The read falls 3 residues short of the CDR3 end, and the missing part is taken from the germline J gene. The chain uses TRBV18 and TRBJ1-4, with a possible D match to TRBD1 (6 bases). CDR3 length: 12 amino acids. Germline V lookup: CDR1 KGHSH, CDR2 LQKENI. Incomplete CDR3 DNA: TGTGCCAGCTCACCTGGTGCGGGGGCA. It yields the protein CASSPGAGA. The whole CDR3 sequence is CASSPGAGALFF.

On this clone: The read stops 3 residues short of the end of the CDR3; the missing end is completed from the germline J gene. The V call is TRBV19, the J call TRBJ2-2; 8 nucleotides match TRBD1. Unmatched junction bases numbered 3, after V lost 3 bases and J lost 3 bases. The CDR3 loop spans 15 amino acids. Germline V lookup: CDR1 LNHDA, CDR2 SQIVND (reference sequence). The sequenced part of the CDR3 DNA is TGTGCCAGTAGTATGGCAGGGGGCGACACCGGGGAG. This gives the protein CASSMAGGDTGE. The whole CDR3 is CASSMAGGDTGELFF.

In the case of this clone: The missing CDR3 end, 3 residues past where the read stops, is filled in from the germline J gene. The chain couples TRBV7-8 to TRBJ1-2; tentatively, D is TRBD1 (5 bases). V was shortened by 1 base and J by 0 bases, with 9 bases between the two germline ends. This CDR3 spans 15 amino acids. The germline V gene encodes CDR1 SGHVS and CDR2 FQNEAQ. CDR3 sequence reads: CASSLVRGSNYGYTF. The sequenced CDR3 bases are TGTGCCAGCAGCTTAGTTAGGGGTTCTAACTATGGC.

Concerning this clone: The sequence runs out 3 residues before the end of the CDR3; the remainder is reconstructed from the germline J gene. The chain employs TRBV19 and TRBJ1-2; unclear D gene. Germline CDR1 LNHDA, CDR2 SQIVND (reference sequence). The CDR3 extends over 13 amino acids. CDR3 loop: CASSMGIIYDYTF. CDR3 bases read: TGTGCCAGTAGTATGGGCATTATCTACGAC.